This T cell receptor (beta chain) was captured in a study of vaccination and CD4 T cells after COVID-19. At the Johns Hopkins FTIC core, DNA taken from cultured CD4+ T cells was sequenced by way of the Oncomine TCR Beta short-read assay. Researchers extracted genomic DNA from CD4+ T cells that had been cultured. TCRdb reprocessed the PCR reads via MiXCR and lists one record per CDR3 protein. This table holds approximately 20,000 distinct CDR3 sequences, approximately 60% found once. Worth noting for this clonotype: No antigen is known for it.

Noted treatment: approximately nine-day PBMC culture with coronavirus spike peptide pools or control peptides (ViraFEST assay). The germline V and J ends were trimmed by 0 bases and 3 bases, with 2 bases remaining between them. CDR1 and CDR2 from the germline V gene are DFQATT and SNEGSKA (reference sequence). CDR3 length equals 12 residues. The sequence was obtained from a human donor who had recovered from COVID-19. This chain connects TRBV20-1 to TRBJ1-4; D is unclear. Sequenced: CD4+ T cells from blood, cultured in vitro. The chain's CDR3 is CSARDPNEKLFF. CDR3 DNA: TGCAGTGCTAGAGATCCTAATGAAAAACTGTTTTTT.